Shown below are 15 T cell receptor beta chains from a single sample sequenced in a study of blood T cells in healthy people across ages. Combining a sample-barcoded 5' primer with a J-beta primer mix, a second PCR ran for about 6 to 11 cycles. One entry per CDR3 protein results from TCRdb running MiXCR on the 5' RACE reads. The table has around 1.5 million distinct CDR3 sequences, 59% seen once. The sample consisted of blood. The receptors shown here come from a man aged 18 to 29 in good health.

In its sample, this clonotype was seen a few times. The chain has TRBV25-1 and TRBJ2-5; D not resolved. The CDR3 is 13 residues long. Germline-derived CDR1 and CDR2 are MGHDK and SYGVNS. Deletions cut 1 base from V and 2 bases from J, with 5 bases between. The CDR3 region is CASSELNQETQYF. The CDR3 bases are TGTGCCAGCAGTGAATTGAATCAAGAGACCCAGTACTTC.

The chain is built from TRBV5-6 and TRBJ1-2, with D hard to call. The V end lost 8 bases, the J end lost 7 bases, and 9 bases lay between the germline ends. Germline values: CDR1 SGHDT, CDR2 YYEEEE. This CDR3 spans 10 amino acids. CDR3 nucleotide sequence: TGTGCCAGTTGGACCTCTGGCTACACCTTC. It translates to CASWTSGYTF.

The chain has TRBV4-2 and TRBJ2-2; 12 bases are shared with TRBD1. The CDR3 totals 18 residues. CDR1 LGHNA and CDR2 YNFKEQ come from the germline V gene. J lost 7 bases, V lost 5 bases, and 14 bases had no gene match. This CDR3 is CASSFGRGGQGASGELFF. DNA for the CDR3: TGTGCCAGCAGCTTCGGCCGCGGGGGACAGGGGGCCAGCGGGGAGCTGTTTTTT.

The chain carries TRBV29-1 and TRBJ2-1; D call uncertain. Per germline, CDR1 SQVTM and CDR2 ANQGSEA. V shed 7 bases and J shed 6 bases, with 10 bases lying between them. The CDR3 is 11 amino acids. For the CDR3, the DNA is TGCAGCGGGTTCCATGGCAATGAGCAGTTCTTC. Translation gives CSGFHGNEQFF.

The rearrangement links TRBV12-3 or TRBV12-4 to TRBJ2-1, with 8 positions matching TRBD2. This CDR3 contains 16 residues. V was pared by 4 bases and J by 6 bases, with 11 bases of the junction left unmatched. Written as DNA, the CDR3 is TGTGCCAGCAGTTCTCCGGGTAGCGGGACACTCAATGAGCAGTTCTTC. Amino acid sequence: CASSSPGSGTLNEQFF.

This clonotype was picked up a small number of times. The CDR3 DNA is TGCAGCGTTGACAGGGGGCGAGGAGATACGCAGTATTTT. Translation gives CSVDRGRGDTQYF. This chain connects TRBV29-1 to TRBJ2-3; 8 bases match TRBD1. Per the germline V gene, CDR1 is SQVTM and CDR2 is ANQGSEA. CDR3 length equals 13 residues. Germline trimming cut 3 bases from V and 5 bases from J; bases unmatched to any gene: 4.

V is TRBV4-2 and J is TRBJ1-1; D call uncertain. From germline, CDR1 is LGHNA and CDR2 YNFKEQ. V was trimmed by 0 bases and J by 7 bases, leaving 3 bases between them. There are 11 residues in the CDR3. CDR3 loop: CASSQEYEAFF. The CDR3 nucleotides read TGTGCCAGCAGCCAAGAGTATGAAGCTTTCTTT.

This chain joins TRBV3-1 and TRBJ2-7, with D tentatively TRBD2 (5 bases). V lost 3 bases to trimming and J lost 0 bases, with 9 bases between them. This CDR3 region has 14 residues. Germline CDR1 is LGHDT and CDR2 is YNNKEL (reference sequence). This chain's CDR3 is CASSHGGYSYEQYF. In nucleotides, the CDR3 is TGTGCCAGCAGCCACGGCGGGTACTCCTACGAGCAGTACTTC.

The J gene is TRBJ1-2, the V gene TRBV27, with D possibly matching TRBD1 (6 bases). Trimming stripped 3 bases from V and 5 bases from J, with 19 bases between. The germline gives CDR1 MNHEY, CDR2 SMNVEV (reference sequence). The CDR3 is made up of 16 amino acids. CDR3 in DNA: TGTGCCAGCAGTTTTGGTGCGCGGGGGCTCTTTTATGGCTACACCTTC. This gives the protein CASSFGARGLFYGYTF.

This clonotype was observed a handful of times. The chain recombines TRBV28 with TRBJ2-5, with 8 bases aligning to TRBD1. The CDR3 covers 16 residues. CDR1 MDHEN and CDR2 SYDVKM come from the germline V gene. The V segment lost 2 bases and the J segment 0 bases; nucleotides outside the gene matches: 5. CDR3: CASSLIQGVYQETQYF. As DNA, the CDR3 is TGTGCCAGCAGTTTAATACAGGGGGTGTACCAAGAGACCCAGTACTTC. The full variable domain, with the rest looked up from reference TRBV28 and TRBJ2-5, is DVKVTQSSRYLVKRTGEKVFLECVQDMDHENMFWYRQDPGLGLRLIYFSYDVKMKEKGDIPEGYSVSREKKERFSLILESASTNQTSMYLCASSLIQGVYQETQYFGPGTRLLVL.

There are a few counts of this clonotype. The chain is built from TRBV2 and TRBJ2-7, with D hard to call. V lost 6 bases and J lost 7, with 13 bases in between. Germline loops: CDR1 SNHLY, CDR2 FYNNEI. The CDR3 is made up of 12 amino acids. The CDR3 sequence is CASSLSQPEQYF. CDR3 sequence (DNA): TGTGCCAGCAGCCTCAGTCAACCGGAGCAGTACTTC.

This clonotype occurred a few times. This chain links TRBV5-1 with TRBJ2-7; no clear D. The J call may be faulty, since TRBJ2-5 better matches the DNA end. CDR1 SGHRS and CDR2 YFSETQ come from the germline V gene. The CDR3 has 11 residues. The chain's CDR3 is CASIGFGTQYF. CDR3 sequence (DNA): TGCGCCAGCATAGGTTTTGGGACCCAGTACTTC.

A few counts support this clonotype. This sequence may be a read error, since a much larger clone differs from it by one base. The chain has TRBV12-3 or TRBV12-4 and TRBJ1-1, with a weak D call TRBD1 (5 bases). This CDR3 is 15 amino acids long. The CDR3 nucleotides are TGTGCCGGCAGTCTCTACAGGCTGCCGAACACTGAAGCTTTCTTT. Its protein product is CAGSLYRLPNTEAFF.

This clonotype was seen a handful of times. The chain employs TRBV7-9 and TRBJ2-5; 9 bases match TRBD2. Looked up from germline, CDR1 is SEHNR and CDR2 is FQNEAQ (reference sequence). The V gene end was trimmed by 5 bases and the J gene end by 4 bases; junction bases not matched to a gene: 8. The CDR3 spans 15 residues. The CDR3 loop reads CASSIRTSDLETQYF. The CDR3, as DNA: TGTGCCAGCAGCATACGGACTAGCGATTTAGAGACCCAGTACTTC.

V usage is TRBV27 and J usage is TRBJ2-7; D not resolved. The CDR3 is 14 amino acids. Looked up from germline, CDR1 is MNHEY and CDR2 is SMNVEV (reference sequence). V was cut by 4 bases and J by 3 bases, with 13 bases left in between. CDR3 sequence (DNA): TGTGCCAGCAGTTCCGGTCCCAACTTCTACGAGCAGTACTTC. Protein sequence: CASSSGPNFYEQYF.